The rows below give T cell receptor beta chains drawn from one sample of a study of identical twins. Each CDR3 protein is one row after TCRdb ran MiXCR on the 5' RACE reads. The sample contains roughly 240,000 distinct CDR3 sequences, around 7.6% of which appear only once. This sample also appeared in a second study, on yellow fever vaccine responses in identical twins.

The specimen sequenced was CD8+ T cells sorted from blood. All receptors derive from a young woman in good health. Each CDR3 is given with its conserved first and last residue. A D gene is named only where the DNA matches it firmly. A row's size may be missing; if present it is once, few, many or a size class.

>TRBV4-1|TRBJ1-1|.|.
TGCGCCAGCAGCCAAAAGGGCACTGAAGCTTTCTTT
CASSQKGTEAFF
>TRBV10-1|TRBJ2-3|.|TRBD2
TGCGCCAGCAGCCAAGGACTAGCGGGGGGATATACGCAGTATTTT
CASSQGLAGGYTQYF
>TRBV12-3/TRBV12-4|TRBJ2-5|many|.
TGTGCCAGCAGTTTAACAGCCTCGGAGACCCAGTACTTC
CASSLTASETQYF
>TRBV3-1|TRBJ2-5|.|TRBD2
TGTGCCAGCAGCCAAGAGGCCCCAAGTTTAGCGGGAGAGACCCAGTACTTC
CASSQEAPSLAGETQYF
>TRBV5-6|TRBJ2-7|few|.
TGTGCCAGCAGCCCGATCAACTCGGTAGTGGTCGAGCAGTACTTC
CASSPINSVVVEQYF
>TRBV12-3/TRBV12-4|TRBJ2-1|few|TRBD2
TGTGCCAGCAGTTTTGGGGGGCCTAGCGGGTGGACTGAGCAGTTCTTC
CASSFGGPSGWTEQFF
>TRBV7-8|TRBJ1-2|few|.
TGTGCCAGCAGTCCAGCGGGACCTCTGGCCGGGGGTGGCTACACCTTC
CASSPAGPLAGGGYTF
>TRBV20-1|TRBJ2-7|many|.
TGCAGTGCTGCTAGCACCTCTAACTACGAGCAGTACTTC
CSAASTSNYEQYF
>TRBV7-8|TRBJ2-3|many|TRBD2
TGTGCCAGCAGCTTATTATCTAGCGGGAGGACAGATACGCAGTATTTT
CASSLLSSGRTDTQYF
>TRBV27|TRBJ2-2|.|.
TGTGCCAGCAGTTTATCAGTTAGCGGGAACACCGGGGAGCTGTTTTTT
CASSLSVSGNTGELFF
>TRBV10-3|TRBJ2-1|.|TRBD2
TGTGCCATCAGTGAGTCCGGACTAGCGGGAGGGTACGGAAGCTCCTACAATGAGCAGTTCTTC
CAISESGLAGGYGSSYNEQFF
>TRBV4-1|TRBJ2-4|.|.
TGCGCCAGCAGCCCTCGGCAGTTTTTCGACGAAGCCAAAAACATTCAGTACTTC
CASSPRQFFDEAKNIQYF
>TRBV13|TRBJ2-5|.|.
TGTGCCAGCAGCTTAGCGCGGTGGGTAGGAGAATACCAAGAGACCCAGTACTTC
CASSLARWVGEYQETQYF
>TRBV20-1|TRBJ2-3|few|.
TGCAGTGCTAGAGAGAGGACCATCCGGGATACGCAGTATTTT
CSARERTIRDTQYF
>TRBV28|TRBJ2-5|.|.
TGTGCCAGCAGACCCGCTAGCGATCGGATACAAGAGACCCAGTACTTC
CASRPASDRIQETQYF
>TRBV4-1|TRBJ1-2|.|.
TGCGCCAGCAGCCAAGTTGCAGGCTTTGGAATGGGCTACACCTTC
CASSQVAGFGMGYTF
>TRBV4-1|TRBJ1-5|.|.
TGCGCCAGCAGCCAGGGGGGAATAGATCAGCCCCAGCATTTT
CASSQGGIDQPQHF
>TRBV27|TRBJ2-5|many|TRBD2
TGTGCCAGCAGTTTATCGCCCCCCGTAGCGGGCGGGACCCAGTACTTC
CASSLSPPVAGGTQYF
>TRBV28|TRBJ2-7|few|.
TGTGCCAGCAGTCCTACGGGATCGTTCTACGAGCAGTACTTC
CASSPTGSFYEQYF
>TRBV24-1|TRBJ2-2|few|TRBD2
TGTGCCACCAGTCTAAAGAGCGGGAGTCCGAACACCGGGGAGCTGTTTTTT
CATSLKSGSPNTGELFF
>TRBV4-1|TRBJ1-2|.|.
TGCGCCAGCAGCCAAGAATCCGGGACCACCTATGGCTACACCTTC
CASSQESGTTYGYTF
>TRBV7-9|TRBJ2-1|many|.
TGTGCCAGCAGCTCCGGACTGGGGGAGCAGTTCTTC
CASSSGLGEQFF
>TRBV20-1|TRBJ2-1|.|TRBD2
TGCAGTGGAACTAGCGGGGGAGCTCCTGAGCAGTTCTTC
CSGTSGGAPEQFF
>TRBV7-6|TRBJ2-7|few|.
TGTGCCAGCAGCTCCGGGCCTTCCGGGAACGAGCAGTACTTC
CASSSGPSGNEQYF
>TRBV7-9|TRBJ2-7|.|.
TGTGCCAGCACCCTCGGACACTTAGACTACGAGCAGTACTTC
CASTLGHLDYEQYF
>TRBV5-1|TRBJ2-5|few|TRBD2
TGCGCCAGCAGCTTGTCCCTAGCGGGGTCCTCCTCGGAGACCCAGTACTTC
CASSLSLAGSSSETQYF
>TRBV20-1|TRBJ2-2|few|TRBD2
TGCAGTGCTAGGATGACTAGCGGGGGGGACACCGGGGAGCTGTTTTTT
CSARMTSGGDTGELFF
>TRBV12-3/TRBV12-4|TRBJ1-2|many|.
TGTGCCAGCAGTTTAGCCCGCGGGCAGCGGGGTGGCTACACCTTC
CASSLARGQRGGYTF
>TRBV5-1|TRBJ2-3|many|TRBD2
TGCGCCAGCAGCTTGGGAACTAGCGGACTAAGCACAGATACGCAGTATTTT
CASSLGTSGLSTDTQYF
>TRBV12-3/TRBV12-4|TRBJ2-3|many|TRBD1
TGTGCCAGCAGTTTAGCGGTACCACAGGGGTCAGATACGCAGTATTTT
CASSLAVPQGSDTQYF
>TRBV2|TRBJ2-2|few|.
TGTGCCACTACTGTCTCCGGGGAGCTGTTTTTT
CATTVSGELFF
>TRBV12-3/TRBV12-4|TRBJ2-7|many|TRBD2
TGTGCCAGCAGCCTGGTTCCTAGCGGGTACGAGCAGTACTTC
CASSLVPSGYEQYF
>TRBV10-3|TRBJ2-5|many|TRBD1
TGTGCCATCAGGCAAGGTTGGACAGGGGGAGAGACCCAGTACTTC
CAIRQGWTGGETQYF
>TRBV9|TRBJ1-1|few|TRBD1
TGTGCCAGCGTCTACCTGGACAGGGTGAACACTGAAGCTTTCTTT
CASVYLDRVNTEAFF
>TRBV6-1|TRBJ1-1|few|TRBD1
TGTGCCAGCAGGACCAGTGACAGGGCGAACACTGAAGCTTTCTTT
CASRTSDRANTEAFF
>TRBV5-6|TRBJ2-3|.|.
TGTGCCAGCAGCGAGGGATGGAGCACAGATACGCAGTATTTT
CASSEGWSTDTQYF
>TRBV5-1|TRBJ2-5|.|.
TGCGCCAGCACCGTCCCGGGCTGGGGTGAGACCCAGTACTTC
CASTVPGWGETQYF
>TRBV4-1|TRBJ2-1|many|.
TGCGCCAGCAGCCCCCTGGGCCGATATGAGCAGTTCTTC
CASSPLGRYEQFF
>TRBV5-1|TRBJ2-5|few|.
TGCGCCAGCAGCTTGATCAGCCAAGAGACCCAGTACTTC
CASSLISQETQYF
>TRBV28|TRBJ2-7|.|.
TGTGCCAGCAGTACCGTTCGGGGGCAAGGAGACTTC
CASSTVRGQGDF
>TRBV20-1|TRBJ2-3|few|TRBD2
TGCAGTGCTACCCCCCAACTAGCGGAGAAATGGACAGATACGCAGTATTTT
CSATPQLAEKWTDTQYF
>TRBV6-1|TRBJ2-6|many|.
TGTGCCAGCAGTGGAGTCTCTGGGGCCAACGTCCTGACTTTC
CASSGVSGANVLTF
>TRBV3-1|TRBJ2-1|few|.
TGTGCCAGCAGCCCCGGAGGGAAGGGATACTACAATGAGCAGTTCTTC
CASSPGGKGYYNEQFF
>TRBV7-9|TRBJ1-2|few|TRBD1
TGTGCCAGCACCCTCGGCGGACAGGCTAACTATGGCTACACCTTC
CASTLGGQANYGYTF
>TRBV12-3/TRBV12-4|TRBJ2-5|many|.
TGTGCCAGCAGTCCTATCGCTAGCGCAGAGACCCAGTACTTC
CASSPIASAETQYF
>TRBV6-5|TRBJ2-7|.|.
TGTGCCAGCAGTTACTCGGAAGCGGGTGAGCAGTACTTC
CASSYSEAGEQYF
>TRBV29-1|TRBJ2-7|many|TRBD2
TGCAGCGTTGGTCGGAACGGGAGGGTGTACGAGCAGTACTTC
CSVGRNGRVYEQYF
>TRBV20-1|TRBJ2-3|many|TRBD2
TGCAGTGCTCCAACTAGCGCCTACACAGATACGCAGTATTTT
CSAPTSAYTDTQYF
>TRBV7-9|TRBJ2-3|many|.
TGTGCCAGCAGCTTAGCCCTTAGACCCACAGATACGCAGTATTTT
CASSLALRPTDTQYF
>TRBV20-1|TRBJ2-7|many|.
TGCAGTGCTAGAGGAGGTCCGGGTAGTCACGAGCAGTACTTC
CSARGGPGSHEQYF
>TRBV7-6|TRBJ2-1|few|TRBD2
TGTGCCAGCAGCTCTAGCGGGGGGGACGATGAGCAGTTCTTC
CASSSSGGDDEQFF
>TRBV10-3|TRBJ2-1|few|.
TGTGCCATCAGTGGGGAACAGCGCTACAATGAGCAGTTCTTC
CAISGEQRYNEQFF
>TRBV28|TRBJ2-3|many|.
TGTGCCAGCAGTATAGGGGGGCGGTCCACAGATACGCAGTATTTT
CASSIGGRSTDTQYF
>TRBV4-1|TRBJ2-1|many|TRBD2
TGCGCCAGCAGCCTAGGGACTAGCGGGAGACGGAGGGACAATGAGCAGTTCTTC
CASSLGTSGRRRDNEQFF
>TRBV7-2|TRBJ2-2|.|TRBD2
TGTGCCAGCAGCTTGTACACTAGCGCCGGGGAGCTGTTTTTT
CASSLYTSAGELFF
>TRBV28|TRBJ1-1|.|.
TGTGCCAGCAGGGCCGGGACGGGGAACACTGAAGCTTTCTTT
CASRAGTGNTEAFF
>TRBV29-1|TRBJ2-1|many|.
TGCAGCGTTGTTACCAGCTCCTACAATGAGCAGTTCTTC
CSVVTSSYNEQFF
>TRBV12-3/TRBV12-4|TRBJ1-5|many|.
TGTGCCAGCGGTACTCAGCCCCAGCATTTT
CASGTQPQHF